Listed here are 23 T cell receptor beta chains from one sample, sequenced in a study of shared clonotypes between healthy human individuals. Libraries were prepared by immunoSEQ multiplex PCR; TCRdb keeps only in-frame clonotypes and omits some of them. The sample has approximately 2,300,000 clones, around 93% seen once. Sample: naive CD4+ T cells from PBMCs. Subset given: CD45RA+ positively selected. These receptors came from a man between 18 and 35 years old in good health. Some clones in this sample may be carry-over from other donors' samples.

The J gene is TRBJ2-7, the V gene TRBV7-2; 11 positions agree with TRBD2. CDR3 length: 16 amino acids. Trimming removed 2 bases from V and 0 bases from J; junction bases left unmatched: 3. In germline, CDR1 is SGHTA, CDR2 FQGNSA. As DNA, the CDR3 is TGTGCCAGCAGCTTATTTACTAGCGGGAGCTCCTACGAGCAGTACTTC. Translating it yields CASSLFTSGSSYEQYF.

The chain uses TRBV11-3 and TRBJ2-3, with D perhaps matching TRBD2 (5 bases). Trimming left V 5 bases short and J 2 bases short, with 14 bases between. Germline V lookup: CDR1 SGHNT, CDR2 YENEEA. The CDR3 consists of 15 residues. The CDR3 reads CASSRSPAVTDTQYF. In nucleotides, the CDR3 is TGTGCCAGCAGCCGGTCCCCAGCGGTCACAGATACGCAGTATTTT.

The chain has TRBV9 and TRBJ1-4, with D possibly TRBD1 on 5 matching bases. Germline V gene data show CDR1 as SGDLS and CDR2 as YYNGEE. Trimming removed 3 bases from V and 6 bases from J, with 15 bases in between. This CDR3 comprises 15 residues. The chain's CDR3 is CASSAYAGNDEKLFF. The CDR3 nucleotides are TGTGCCAGCAGCGCATACGCAGGGAACGATGAAAAACTGTTTTTT.

This sequence joins TRBV5-4 and TRBJ2-7, with D possibly matching TRBD2 (6 bases). This CDR3 is 16 amino acids long. The V and J ends lost 4 bases and 5 bases respectively, with 22 bases between them. Germline CDR1 is SGHNT and CDR2 is YYREEE (reference sequence). Written as DNA, the CDR3 is TGTGCCAGCAGCGCAACAACGCCCGGGAGTACCAACGAGCAGTACTTC. It translates to CASSATTPGSTNEQYF.

Comments on this clone: The same CDR3 arises from other DNA sequences in this sample as well. This chain uses TRBV18 with TRBJ1-2; 11 bases fit TRBD1. The CDR3 is 14 amino acids. The junction had 3 bases not matched to a gene; V was cut back by 1 base and J by 8 bases. Germline V gives CDR1 KGHSH, CDR2 LQKENI. The CDR3 reads CASSPLGQGDGYTF. The DNA for the CDR3 is TGTGCCAGCTCACCACTGGGACAGGGGGACGGCTACACCTTC.

V is TRBV7-2 and J is TRBJ1-2, with D perhaps matching TRBD1 (5 bases). This CDR3 is built from 14 residues. V was trimmed by 5 bases and J by 4 bases, leaving 14 bases between them. Germline V gene lookup returns CDR1 SGHTA and CDR2 FQGNSA. CDR3 residues: CASSRSTGPYGYTF. DNA of the CDR3: TGTGCCAGCAGCCGCTCTACGGGACCCTATGGCTACACCTTC.

V gene TRBV9 combines with J gene TRBJ2-3, with 9 bases fitting TRBD2. The J segment lost 4 bases and the V segment lost 0 bases, leaving 9 bases of the junction unmatched. CDR1 is SGDLS, CDR2 YYNGEE, per germline. The CDR3 is 17 residues long. The CDR3 DNA follows: TGTGCCAGCAGCGTAGGGGTCGGCGGGAGGGCCGCAGATACGCAGTATTTT. It codes for CASSVGVGGRAADTQYF.

This clone has just one count. The chain employs TRBV4-2 and TRBJ2-2, with 8 positions matching TRBD1. Germline lookup yields CDR1 LGHNA and CDR2 YNFKEQ. The J segment lost 3 bases and the V segment lost 2 bases, leaving 8 bases of the junction unmatched. The CDR3 loop spans 17 amino acids. DNA of the CDR3: TGTGCCAGCAGCCAACCCACAGGGGGAGCGTACACCGGGGAGCTGTTTTTT. It is translated as CASSQPTGGAYTGELFF.

V is TRBV5-1 and J is TRBJ2-1; 11 positions agree with TRBD2. Germline V lookup: CDR1 SGHRS, CDR2 YFSETQ. The length of the CDR3 is 15 residues. J was trimmed by 9 bases and V by 0 bases; bases with no gene match: 5. CDR3 nucleotide sequence: TGCGCCAGCAGCTTGGCCCTAGCGGGAGGCGGTGAGCAGTTCTTC. It is translated as CASSLALAGGGEQFF.

V is TRBV6-1 and J is TRBJ1-2, with TRBD1 as a possible D gene (5 bases). The CDR3 covers 18 residues. The germline V gene has CDR1 MNHNS and CDR2 SASEGT. V lost 2 bases to trimming and J lost 5 bases, with 24 bases between them. The CDR3: CASSEIRDLFPLWYGYTF. The CDR3 nucleotides read TGTGCCAGCAGTGAAATCAGGGACCTTTTCCCATTATGGTATGGCTACACCTTC.

The chain uses TRBV27 and TRBJ1-4, with D hard to call. The germline V gene encodes CDR1 MNHEY and CDR2 SMNVEV (reference sequence). V was pared by 6 bases and J by 5 bases, with 13 bases between. The CDR3 length is 14 residues. The CDR3 loop reads CASRVVFGNEKLFF. In DNA form, the CDR3 reads TGTGCCAGCAGGGTGGTGTTTGGAAATGAAAAACTGTTTTTT. The full variable domain, with the rest looked up from reference TRBV27 and TRBJ1-4, is EAQVTQNPRYLITVTGKKLTVTCSQNMNHEYMSWYRQDPGLGLRQIYYSMNVEVTDKGDVPEGYKVSRKEKRNFPLILESPSPNQTSLYFCASRVVFGNEKLFFGSGTQLSVL.

The chain is built from TRBV19 and TRBJ2-6, with 8 bases lining up with TRBD1. The CDR3 totals 18 residues. J was trimmed by 0 bases and V by 3 bases; bases with no gene match: 7. Per the germline V gene, CDR1 is LNHDA and CDR2 is SQIVND (reference sequence). CDR3 in amino acids: CASSIRDRRLSGANVLTF. As DNA, the CDR3 is TGTGCCAGTAGTATCAGGGACAGGAGACTCTCTGGGGCCAACGTCCTGACTTTC. Together with reference TRBV19 and TRBJ2-6, the CDR3 gives the full variable domain: DGGITQSPKYLFRKEGQNVTLSCEQNLNHDAMYWYRQDPGQGLRLIYYSQIVNDFQKGDIAEGYSVSREKKESFPLTVTSAQKNPTAFYLCASSIRDRRLSGANVLTFGAGSRLTVL.

The genes are TRBV6-1 and TRBJ1-5, with D possibly TRBD1 on 6 matching bases. This CDR3 spans 14 amino acids. Germline V gives CDR1 MNHNS, CDR2 SASEGT. Trimming pared 6 bases from V and 3 bases from J, leaving 12 bases between. The CDR3 protein is CASSNGQTNQPQHF. DNA of the CDR3: TGTGCCAGCAGCAACGGACAGACCAATCAGCCCCAGCATTTT.

The chain joins TRBV9 to TRBJ2-4, with 12 nucleotides matching TRBD1. CDR1 is SGDLS, CDR2 YYNGEE, per germline. This CDR3 contains 20 residues. V lost 2 bases to trimming and J lost 0 bases; unmatched junction nucleotides: 12. CDR3 nucleotides: TGTGCCAGCAGCGTGGCACGGGACAGGGGGCCGATTTTAGCCAAAAACATTCAGTACTTC. Translating gives CASSVARDRGPILAKNIQYF.

This chain connects TRBV6-5 to TRBJ2-2, with D perhaps TRBD2 (7 bases). Trimming stripped 9 bases from V and 5 bases from J, with 19 bases between. The CDR3 sequence is 15 residues long. The germline V gene encodes CDR1 MNHEY and CDR2 SVGAGI. The CDR3 reads CASYNTGRGTGELFF. DNA for the CDR3: TGTGCCAGTTACAACACGGGGAGGGGGACCGGGGAGCTGTTTTTT.

V usage is TRBV25-1 and J usage is TRBJ2-7, with D perhaps TRBD1 (6 bases). The CDR3 length is 16 residues. V was shortened by 3 bases and J by 3 bases, with 18 bases between the two germline ends. From germline, CDR1 is MGHDK and CDR2 SYGVNS. The CDR3 bases are TGTGCCAGCAGTGATAAATACGGCAGGGGCAACTACGAGCAGTACTTC. It translates to CASSDKYGRGNYEQYF.

The chain's CDR3 is CSATLGGGYTF. Written as DNA, the CDR3 is TGCAGTGCTACCCTGGGTGGTGGCTACACCTTC. The chain joins TRBV20-1 to TRBJ1-2; D unresolved. Germline V gene lookup returns CDR1 DFQATT and CDR2 SNEGSKA (reference sequence). The CDR3 runs to 11 residues. V dropped 4 bases and J dropped 7 bases, with 10 bases sitting between them.

The chain combines TRBV28 with TRBJ2-5, with 7 bases fitting TRBD2. With V trimmed by 6 bases and J by 4 bases, 11 bases remained unmatched. The germline gives CDR1 MDHEN, CDR2 SYDVKM. This CDR3 is built from 15 residues. The CDR3 sequence is CASRDGRSGVETQYF. The DNA of the CDR3 is TGTGCCAGCAGGGACGGACGGAGCGGGGTAGAGACCCAGTACTTC.

The rearrangement uses TRBV5-4 and TRBJ2-7; 14 bases fit TRBD2. There are 15 residues in the CDR3. V shed 3 bases, J shed 9 bases, and the junction held 8 bases outside the gene matches. Germline V gene data show CDR1 as SGHNT and CDR2 as YYREEE (reference sequence). The CDR3: CASSSGTSGSLVQYF. CDR3 DNA sequence: TGTGCCAGCAGCTCAGGGACTAGCGGGAGCCTTGTGCAGTACTTC.

On this clone itself: Other DNA sequences in the sample encode the same CDR3. The V and J genes are TRBV2 and TRBJ2-7; D is ambiguous. CDR3 length: 12 amino acids. Germline V lookup: CDR1 SNHLY, CDR2 FYNNEI. V gave up 2 bases and J gave up 4 bases, with 6 bases separating them. CDR3 in DNA: TGTGCCAGCAGTGAACTTCATTACGAGCAGTACTTC. This translates into CASSELHYEQYF.

The chain couples TRBV6-6 to TRBJ2-1, with no clear D. Germline V gene data show CDR1 as MNHNY and CDR2 as SVGAGI (reference sequence). CDR3 length: 13 amino acids. The V end lost 5 bases, the J end lost 2 bases, and 7 bases lay between the germline ends. CDR3 in amino acids: CASSQRAYNEQFF. The CDR3 DNA reads TGTGCCAGCAGTCAGCGAGCCTACAATGAGCAGTTCTTC.

This clone was recorded once. V is TRBV5-1 and J is TRBJ2-1; 11 positions agree with TRBD1. V trimming: 5 bases; J trimming: 7 bases; junction bases outside the gene matches: 8. Per germline, CDR1 SGHRS and CDR2 YFSETQ. The CDR3 has 15 amino acids. CDR3 nucleotide sequence: TGCGCCAGCAGAGACCCGGGACAGGGGGAAAATGAGCAGTTCTTC. It is translated as CASRDPGQGENEQFF.

This clone came up once. This chain uses TRBV4-1 with TRBJ2-7; D is possibly TRBD2 (6 bases). Germline lookup yields CDR1 MGHRA and CDR2 YSYEKL. Trimming left V 2 bases short and J 0 bases short, with 14 bases between. The CDR3 contains 16 residues. Here the CDR3 reads CASSQPISGNSYEQYF. For the CDR3, the DNA is TGCGCCAGCAGCCAACCGATTAGCGGAAACTCCTACGAGCAGTACTTC.